This T cell receptor (beta chain) was captured by sequencing in a study of blood T cell repertoires in COVID-19. Study context: Italy, Spain and the United States were the sources of the convalescent and acute COVID-19 samples. PBMCs, B-cell-depleted T cells, or T cells provided the cDNA or gDNA that made up the material.

CDR3 length equals 16 residues. Unmatched junction bases numbered 9, after V lost 3 bases and J lost 0 bases. The germline V gene has CDR1 SGHRS and CDR2 YFSETQ. TCRdb's copy holds only in-frame clones and misses some; the assay was immunoSEQ multiplex PCR. In the table there are fewer than 150,000 clones, just over 70% of which are singletons. Sequencing input: peripheral blood. This chain joins TRBV5-1 and TRBJ2-7; 7 bases agree with TRBD1. The receptor comes from a human donor with acute or convalescent COVID-19. The donor label of this sample is uncertain. CDR3 nucleotides: TGCGCCAGCAGCTCCGACACCGGGACAGCCTCCTACGAGCAGTACGTC. It yields the protein CASSSDTGTASYEQYV.